This T cell receptor beta chain was profiled in a study of post-analysis software for immune sequencing data. Study findings and constraints: There were about five TRBV segments more frequent in patients than controls, and TRBV5-6, TRBV5-1 and TRBV20-1 were among them.

Libraries were made from TCR beta cDNA, and they carried unique molecular identifiers. One entry per CDR3 protein, called by TCRdb with MiXCR from the PCR reads. This table holds 750,000 to 900,000 distinct CDR3 sequences, about 45% found once. The CDR3 sequence is 14 residues long. Germline values: CDR1 MNHEY, CDR2 SVGEGT. Trimming cost V 2 bases and J 5 bases, with 10 bases left between them. A word on this clonotype: Its antigen is still unknown.

Sequences were obtained from blood. This receptor was obtained from a girl between 10 and 17 years old with multiple sclerosis. This sequence joins TRBV6-2 or TRBV6-3 and TRBJ1-5; a possible D gene is TRBD1 (5 bases). Here the CDR3 reads CASSYADSYQPQHF. The CDR3 nucleotides read TGTGCCAGCAGTTACGCCGACAGTTATCAGCCCCAGCATTTT.